This T cell receptor beta chain was identified in a study of cytomegalovirus exposure and HLA in healthy donors. Turning to the study itself: HLA-typed donors were the source of roughly 80 million unique TCRs held in an early data release.

This PCR relied on a set of 60 Vbeta primers and 13 Jbeta primers. Method: immunoSEQ multiplex PCR; TCRdb's copy keeps in-frame clones and lacks some. The sample has 150,000 to 200,000 clones, about 85% seen once. The V end was cut by 3 bases, the J end by 6 bases, with 14 bases between. The germline CDR1 and CDR2 sequences are SGHVS and FNYEAQ. The CDR3 has 14 residues. Sequenced: PBMCs. This sequence was found in a man younger than 35 in good health and CMV-seropositive. The V and J genes are TRBV7-6 and TRBJ1-1, with TRBD1 as a possible D gene (5 bases). CDR3 nucleotide sequence: TGTGCCAGCAGCTTGGCGGGGGGGTCGTCTGAAGCTTTCTTT. The encoded protein is CASSLAGGSSEAFF.